Here is one TCR beta chain with its context. Its antigen remains unidentified. CDR1 is given as SEHNR and CDR2 as FQNEAQ, both from the germline V gene (reference sequence). The CDR3 covers 15 residues, taking in both the cysteine and the phenylalanine. No DNA is listed. The library came from 5' RACE. The input for every TCR library was approximately 3,500 ng of total RNA. For each sample, cDNA synthesis was carried out in eight separate reactions using SMARTScribe reverse transcriptase. During cDNA synthesis, template switching was used to introduce unique molecular identifiers that contained a 6-nucleotide sample barcode. TCRalpha and TCRbeta cDNA was amplified in two nested PCRs of 16 and 9 cycles, and bead purification was carried out after each PCR. Before amplification, the cDNA was treated with uracil DNA-glycosylase and purified using the QIAquick PCR purification kit. The second PCR added Illumina TruSeq-compatible adapters along with sample-specific barcodes. TapeStation and Qubit were used to check library quality and concentration, and 5 ng of each library was pooled. Sequencing of pooled libraries was carried out on an Illumina HiSeq2500 single-index Rapid Run using 2 x 100 bp reads and custom sequencing primers. The source study handled its data this way. MiGEC version 1.2.6 was used for UMI-based consensus assembly to correct PCR and sequencing errors. MiXCR version 2.1.1 was used to carry out V(D)J alignment, clonotype assembly and CDR3 extraction. To normalise gene usage, clonotype sharing and MAIT/NKT TCR abundance, the analysis used the top 1000, 10 000 and 20 000 clonotypes per sample. After downsampling to 27 000 UMIs, diversity was calculated as the inverse Simpson index using the vegan R package. Paired Mann-Whitney U tests were applied to discordant twin pairs, with Benjamini-Hochberg correction for multiple testing. Each CDR3 protein sequence appears as one entry after TCRdb reprocessed the reads, and no DNA is included. In this record, the V and J calls reflect TCRdb's handling and not the investigators' own analysis. The table for this sample records a few hundred thousand distinct CDR3 sequences. The top ten clonotypes cover 2.5% to 3% of the sample.

The sample originates from a study of monozygotic twins with inflammatory bowel disease (dated by TCRdb to between 2018 and 2021). About the investigation overall: The complete study included roughly 30 monozygotic twin pairs: 19 IBD-discordant Danish pairs and nine German pairs, of which four were IBD-concordant and five were IBD-discordant. The search for disease-associated traits relied mainly on comparing IBD patients with their genetically identical healthy co-twins within discordant pairs. Each individual had, on average, about 151 000 unique TCRalpha sequences and 181 000 unique TCRbeta sequences available for analysis. General findings and caveats noted by the study authors: No difference in repertoire similarity was observed between concordant and discordant twins, possibly owing to limited statistical power. IBD patients had lower TCRbeta repertoire diversity, measured by the inverse Simpson index, than their healthy co-twins. Different T cell subtypes could not be distinguished in the analysis. IBD patients shared fewer clonotypes with other individuals than healthy twins did, most markedly in patients showing signs of disease activity. No single strong signal or clonotype linked to IBD turned up in the results, so the idea that one exists was not supported. Differing immunosuppressive treatments among patients may have added background noise and inter-individual variability to the repertoires.

From each donor, a roughly 2.5 ml peripheral blood sample was collected into PAXgene tubes and stored at -80 degrees C. Without T cell sorting, total RNA was isolated from whole blood using the PAXgene blood miRNA kit on an automated QIAcube. Peripheral blood from monozygotic twin pairs concordant or discordant for inflammatory bowel disease was subjected to deep TCRalpha and TCRbeta repertoire profiling with unique molecular barcoding. Smoking habits were recorded for all twin pairs, with individuals classified as current, former or never smokers. Material for sequencing was blood. This TCR was recovered from a human donor with ulcerative colitis or Crohn's disease, or a healthy co-twin of an affected twin (not recorded which). The chain is made from TRBV7-9 and TRBJ1-5; TCRdb names TRBD1, which stays unverified in the absence of DNA. CDR3 region: CASSQTGSGNQPQHF. Joined to the reference TRBV7-9 and TRBJ1-5 proteins, this CDR3 gives the full variable domain: DTGVSQNPRHKITKRGQNVTFRCDPISEHNRLYWYRQTLGQGPEFLTYFQNEAQLEKSRLLSDRFSAERPKGSFSTLEIQRTEQGDSAMYLCASSQTGSGNQPQHFGDGTRLSIL.